This T cell receptor (beta chain) was observed in a study of blood T cell repertoires in COVID-19. Trimming cost V 3 bases and J 5 bases, with 4 bases left between them. The CDR3 length is 11 residues. Germline V gene sequence: CDR1 MGHDK, CDR2 SYGVNS. TCRdb keeps only in-frame clones here, not all; method: immunoSEQ multiplex PCR. This table holds more than 250,000 clones, more than 85% found once. This TCR was recovered from a man in his late teens or twenties with active or convalescent COVID-19. The sample taken for sequencing was peripheral blood. This chain joins TRBV25-1 and TRBJ2-5; no reliable D call. This chain's CDR3 is CASSDRETQYF. In DNA, the CDR3 is TGTGCCAGCAGTGACCGGGAGACCCAGTACTTC.